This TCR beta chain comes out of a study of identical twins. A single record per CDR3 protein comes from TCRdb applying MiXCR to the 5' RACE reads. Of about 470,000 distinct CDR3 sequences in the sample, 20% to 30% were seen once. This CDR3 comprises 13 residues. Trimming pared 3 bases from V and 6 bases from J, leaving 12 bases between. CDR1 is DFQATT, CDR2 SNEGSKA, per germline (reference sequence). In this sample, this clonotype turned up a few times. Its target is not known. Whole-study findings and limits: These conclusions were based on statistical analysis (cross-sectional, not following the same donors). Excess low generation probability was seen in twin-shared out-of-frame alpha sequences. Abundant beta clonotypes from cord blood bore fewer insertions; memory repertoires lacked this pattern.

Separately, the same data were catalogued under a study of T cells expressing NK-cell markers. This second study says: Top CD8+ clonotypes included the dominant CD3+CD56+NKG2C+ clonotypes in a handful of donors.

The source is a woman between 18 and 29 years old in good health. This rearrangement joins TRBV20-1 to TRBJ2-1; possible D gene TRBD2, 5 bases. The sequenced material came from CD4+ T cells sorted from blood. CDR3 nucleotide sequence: TGCAGTGCTAGTTTCCCTGGAGGCAATGAGCAGTTCTTC. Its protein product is CSASFPGGNEQFF.